Below, one T cell receptor beta chain is given with its context. Its antigen is not known. The V end was cut by 0 bases, the J end by 0 bases, with 10 bases between. From germline, CDR1 is SGHRS and CDR2 YFSETQ. This CDR3 region has 16 residues. Assay: immunoSEQ multiplex PCR; the TCRdb copy retains only in-frame clones and omits some. Here the sample spans under 8,500 clones, approximately 86% being singletons. This specimen comes from a study of PD-1 blockade in classical Hodgkin lymphoma. Time point indicated: cycle 4 day 1 (C4D1), after around six weeks of nivolumab. Brentuximab vedotin exposure varied among the patients, all of whom had relapsed after autologous stem cell transplantation. Negative selection with magnetic separation was used to purify CD4+ T cells from thawed PBMCs. Study results and limitations: Patients who initiated nivolumab within 1 year of ASCT were excluded.

This TCR was recovered from a human donor with classical Hodgkin lymphoma. The chain recombines TRBV5-1 with TRBJ1-3; D gene unclear. Sequenced material: CD4+ T cells from blood, taken before the fourth cycle of nivolumab. CDR3 sequence (DNA): TGCGCCAGCAGCTTGGGATCGGGGAGCTCTGGAAACACCATATATTTT. It is translated as CASSLGSGSSGNTIYF.